This paragraph reports one T cell receptor (beta chain). Per the original data handling: Estimated nucleated cell counts came from reference gene primer amplification. Libraries were prepared by immunoSEQ multiplex PCR; TCRdb keeps only in-frame clonotypes and omits some of them. The DNA was the basis for D and trimming; V, J and clone size are from that table. In the table there are around 220,000 clones, 86% of which are singletons. This entry is derived from a study of blood T cell repertoires in COVID-19. Looking at the study overall: Some COVID-19 samples were acute and others convalescent; all came from the United States, Italy and Spain. Nucleic acid was either cDNA or gDNA, and it came from T cells, B-cell-depleted T cells, or PBMCs.

Germline lookup yields CDR1 SGHDN and CDR2 FVKESK. Trimming cost V 4 bases and J 5 bases, with 9 bases left between them. The CDR3 covers 13 residues. Sequenced material: peripheral blood. The chain couples TRBV14 to TRBJ2-1; tentatively, D is TRBD2 (5 bases). This sequence originates from a man aged 45-65 years with acute or convalescent COVID-19. In nucleotides, the CDR3 is TGTGCCAGCAGCCCCCTCGGGAACAATGAGCAGTTCTTC. Translating it yields CASSPLGNNEQFF. The full variable domain, in which reference TRBV14 and TRBJ2-1 provide the parts outside the CDR3, is EAGVTQFPSHSVIEKGQTVTLRCDPISGHDNLYWYRRVMGKEIKFLLHFVKESKQDESGMPNNRFLAERTGGTYSTLKVQPAELEDSGVYFCASSPLGNNEQFFGPGTRLTVL.